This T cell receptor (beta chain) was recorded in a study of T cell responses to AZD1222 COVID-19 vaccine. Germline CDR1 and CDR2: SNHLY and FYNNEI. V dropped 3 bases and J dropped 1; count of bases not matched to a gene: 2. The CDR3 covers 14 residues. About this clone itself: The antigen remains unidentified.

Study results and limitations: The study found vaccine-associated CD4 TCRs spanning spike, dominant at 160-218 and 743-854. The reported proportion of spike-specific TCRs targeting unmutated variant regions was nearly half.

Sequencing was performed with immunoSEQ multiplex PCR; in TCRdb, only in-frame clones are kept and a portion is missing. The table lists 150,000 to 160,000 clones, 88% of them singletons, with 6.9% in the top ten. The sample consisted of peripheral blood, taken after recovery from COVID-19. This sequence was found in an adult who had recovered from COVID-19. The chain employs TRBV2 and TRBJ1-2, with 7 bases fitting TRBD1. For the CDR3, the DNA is TGTGCCAGCAGTGACCAGGGGGGTAACTATGGCTACACCTTC. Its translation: CASSDQGGNYGYTF.